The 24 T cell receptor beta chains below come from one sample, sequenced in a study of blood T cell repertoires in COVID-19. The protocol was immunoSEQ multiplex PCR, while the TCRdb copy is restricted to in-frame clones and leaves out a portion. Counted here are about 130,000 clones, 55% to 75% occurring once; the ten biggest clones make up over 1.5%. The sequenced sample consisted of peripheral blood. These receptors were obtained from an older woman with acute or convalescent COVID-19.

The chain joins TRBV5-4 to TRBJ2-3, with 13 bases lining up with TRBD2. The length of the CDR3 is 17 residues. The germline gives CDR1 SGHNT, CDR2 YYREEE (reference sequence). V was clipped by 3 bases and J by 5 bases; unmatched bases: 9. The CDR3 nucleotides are TGTGCCAGCAGCTGGACTAGCGGGAGACGTGGCGGAGATACGCAGTATTTT. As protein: CASSWTSGRRGGDTQYF.

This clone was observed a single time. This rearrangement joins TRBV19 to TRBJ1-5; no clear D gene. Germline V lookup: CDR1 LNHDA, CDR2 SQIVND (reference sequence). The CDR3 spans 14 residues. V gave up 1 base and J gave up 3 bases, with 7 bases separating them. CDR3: CASSIGIDNQPQHF. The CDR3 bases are TGTGCCAGTAGTATAGGAATAGACAATCAGCCCCAGCATTTT. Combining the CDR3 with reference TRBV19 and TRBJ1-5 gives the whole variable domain DGGITQSPKYLFRKEGQNVTLSCEQNLNHDAMYWYRQDPGQGLRLIYYSQIVNDFQKGDIAEGYSVSREKKESFPLTVTSAQKNPTAFYLCASSIGIDNQPQHFGDGTRLSIL.

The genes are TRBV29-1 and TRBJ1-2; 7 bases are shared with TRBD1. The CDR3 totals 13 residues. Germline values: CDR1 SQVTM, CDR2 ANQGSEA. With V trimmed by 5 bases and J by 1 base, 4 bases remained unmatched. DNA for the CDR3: TGCAGCGTTTCGGGACAGAGTAACTATGGCTACACCTTC. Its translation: CSVSGQSNYGYTF.

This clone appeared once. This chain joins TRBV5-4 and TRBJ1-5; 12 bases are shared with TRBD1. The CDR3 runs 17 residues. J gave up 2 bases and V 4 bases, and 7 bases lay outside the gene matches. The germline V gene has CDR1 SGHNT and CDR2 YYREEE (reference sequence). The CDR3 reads CASSGGTGGAGNQPQHF. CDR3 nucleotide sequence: TGTGCCAGCAGCGGGGGGACAGGGGGCGCAGGCAATCAGCCCCAGCATTTT.

In nucleotides, the CDR3 is TGCGCCAGCAGCCGGGACAGTTGGAGCGGCTACACCTTC. Translating it yields CASSRDSWSGYTF. This rearrangement joins TRBV4-1 to TRBJ1-2, with 7 nucleotides matching TRBD1. The junction had 7 bases not matched to a gene; V was cut back by 4 bases and J by 8 bases. The CDR3 sequence is 13 residues long. CDR1 is MGHRA and CDR2 is YSYEKL in the germline V gene.

CDR3 region: CASSARRGGGETQYF. DNA for the CDR3: TGTGCCAGCAGTGCTCGGCGGGGGGGAGGAGAGACCCAGTACTTC. The rearrangement uses TRBV2 and TRBJ2-5; 9 nucleotides line up with TRBD2. Trimming took 4 bases from V and 4 from J; bases not matched to a gene: 7. The CDR3 loop spans 15 amino acids. Per the germline V gene, CDR1 is SNHLY and CDR2 is FYNNEI.

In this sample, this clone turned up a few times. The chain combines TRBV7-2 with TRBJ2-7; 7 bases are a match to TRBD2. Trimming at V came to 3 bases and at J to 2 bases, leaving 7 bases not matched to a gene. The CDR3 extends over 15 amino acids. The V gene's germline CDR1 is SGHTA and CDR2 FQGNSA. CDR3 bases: TGTGCCAGCAGCTTTACCGGGGGGAGGACCTACGAGCAGTACTTC. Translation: CASSFTGGRTYEQYF.

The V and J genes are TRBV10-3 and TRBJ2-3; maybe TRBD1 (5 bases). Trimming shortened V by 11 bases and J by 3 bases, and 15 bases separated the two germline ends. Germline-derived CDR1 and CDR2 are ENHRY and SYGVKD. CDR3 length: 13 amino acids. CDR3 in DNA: TGTGCCTCCCAAGGGGCGCGGACAGATACGCAGTATTTT. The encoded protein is CASQGARTDTQYF.

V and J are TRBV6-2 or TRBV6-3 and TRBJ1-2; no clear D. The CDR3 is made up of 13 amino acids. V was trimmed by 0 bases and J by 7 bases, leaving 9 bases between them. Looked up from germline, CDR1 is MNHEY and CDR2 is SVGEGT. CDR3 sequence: CASSYSGVPGYTF. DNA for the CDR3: TGTGCCAGCAGTTACTCGGGAGTCCCTGGCTACACCTTC.

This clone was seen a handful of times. The chain's CDR3 is CATSRAPGQINEKLFF. The CDR3 nucleotides are TGTGCCACCAGCAGAGCCCCGGGACAGATTAATGAAAAACTGTTTTTT. This chain links TRBV15 with TRBJ1-4; the match to TRBD1 covers 7 bases. This CDR3 region has 16 residues. V shed 1 base, J shed 4 bases, and the junction held 6 bases outside the gene matches. Per germline, CDR1 LNHNV and CDR2 YYDKDF (reference sequence).

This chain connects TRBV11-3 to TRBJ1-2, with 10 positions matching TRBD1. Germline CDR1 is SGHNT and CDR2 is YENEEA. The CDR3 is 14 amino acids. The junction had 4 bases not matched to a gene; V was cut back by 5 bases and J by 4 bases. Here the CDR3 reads CASSLGDRGYGYTF. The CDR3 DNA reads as TGTGCCAGCAGCCTAGGGGACAGGGGCTATGGCTACACCTTC.

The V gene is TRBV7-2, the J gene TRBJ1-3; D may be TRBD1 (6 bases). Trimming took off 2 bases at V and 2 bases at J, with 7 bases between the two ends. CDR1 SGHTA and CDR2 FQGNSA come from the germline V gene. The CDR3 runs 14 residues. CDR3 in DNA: TGTGCCAGCAGCTTATGGGGGCCTGGAAACACCATATATTTT. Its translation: CASSLWGPGNTIYF.

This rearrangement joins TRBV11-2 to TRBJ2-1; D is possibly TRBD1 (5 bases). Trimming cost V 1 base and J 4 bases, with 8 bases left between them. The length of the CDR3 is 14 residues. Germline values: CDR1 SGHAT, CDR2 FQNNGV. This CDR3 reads CASSLGRAYNEQFF. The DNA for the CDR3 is TGTGCCAGCAGCTTAGGCAGGGCGTACAATGAGCAGTTCTTC.

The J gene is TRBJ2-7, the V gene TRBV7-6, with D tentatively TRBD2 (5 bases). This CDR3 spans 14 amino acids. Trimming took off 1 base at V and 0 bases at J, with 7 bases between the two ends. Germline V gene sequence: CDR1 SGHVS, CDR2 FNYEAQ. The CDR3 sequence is CASSLGGNSYEQYF. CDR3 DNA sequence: TGTGCCAGCAGCTTAGGAGGGAACTCCTACGAGCAGTACTTC. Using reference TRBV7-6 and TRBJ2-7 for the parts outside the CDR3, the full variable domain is GAGVSQSPRYKVTKRGQDVALRCDPISGHVSLYWYRQALGQGPEFLTYFNYEAQQDKSGLPNDRFSAERPEGSISTLTIQRTEQRDSAMYRCASSLGGNSYEQYFGPGTRLTVT.

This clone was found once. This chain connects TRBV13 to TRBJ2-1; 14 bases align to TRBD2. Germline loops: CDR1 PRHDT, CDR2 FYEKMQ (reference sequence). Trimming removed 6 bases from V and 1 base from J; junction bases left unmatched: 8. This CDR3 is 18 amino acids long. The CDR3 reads CASSRTSGRSLSYNEQFF. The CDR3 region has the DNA TGTGCCAGCAGTCGGACTAGCGGGAGGTCCCTTTCCTACAATGAGCAGTTCTTC.

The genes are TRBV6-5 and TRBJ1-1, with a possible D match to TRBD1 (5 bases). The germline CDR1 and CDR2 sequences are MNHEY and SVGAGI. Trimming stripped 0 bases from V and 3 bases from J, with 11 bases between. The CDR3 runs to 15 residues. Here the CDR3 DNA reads TGTGCCAGCAGTTACTCGGGGGGAGCACACACTGAAGCTTTCTTT. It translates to CASSYSGGAHTEAFF.

This chain's CDR3 is CASSSPGTGGSGNQPQHF. CDR3 DNA sequence: TGTGCCAGCAGCTCTCCCGGGACAGGGGGCTCGGGCAATCAGCCCCAGCATTTT. The chain couples TRBV7-2 to TRBJ1-5, with TRBD1 matching over 12 bases. Germline CDR1 and CDR2: SGHTA and FQGNSA. After removal of 4 bases from V and 2 bases from J, the junction contained 9 bases not matched to a gene. The CDR3 totals 18 residues.

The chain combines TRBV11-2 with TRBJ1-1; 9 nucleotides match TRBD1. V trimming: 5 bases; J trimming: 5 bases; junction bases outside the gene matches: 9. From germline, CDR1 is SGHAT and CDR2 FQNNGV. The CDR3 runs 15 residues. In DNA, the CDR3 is TGTGCCAGCAGCGTTCCGGGACAGGGAAGAACTGAAGCTTTCTTT. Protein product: CASSVPGQGRTEAFF.

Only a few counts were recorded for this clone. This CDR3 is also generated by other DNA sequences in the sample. CDR3 DNA: TGTGCCAGCAGTTTATCCCGAGATCTGAACACTGAAGCTTTCTTT. The encoded protein is CASSLSRDLNTEAFF. The V and J genes are TRBV27 and TRBJ1-1; D call uncertain. This CDR3 is 15 amino acids long. With 0 bases removed from V and 0 bases from J, the gap between germline ends came to 8 bases. Germline loops: CDR1 MNHEY, CDR2 SMNVEV (reference sequence).

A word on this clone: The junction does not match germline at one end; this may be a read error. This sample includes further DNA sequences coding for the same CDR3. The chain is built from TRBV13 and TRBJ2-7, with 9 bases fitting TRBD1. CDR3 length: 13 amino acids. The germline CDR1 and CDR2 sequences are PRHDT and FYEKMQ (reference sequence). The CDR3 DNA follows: TGCGCCAGCAGCTTAGGGACAGGGTCCGAGCAGTACTTC. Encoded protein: CASSLGTGSEQYF.

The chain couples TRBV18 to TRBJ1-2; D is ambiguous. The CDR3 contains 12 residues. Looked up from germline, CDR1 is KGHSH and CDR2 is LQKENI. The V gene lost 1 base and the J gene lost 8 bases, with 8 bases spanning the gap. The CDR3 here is CASSPLGEGYTF. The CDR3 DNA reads TGTGCCAGCTCACCACTGGGAGAGGGCTACACCTTC. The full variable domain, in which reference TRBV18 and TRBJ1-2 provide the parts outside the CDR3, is NAGVMQNPRHLVRRRGQEARLRCSPMKGHSHVYWYRQLPEEGLKFMVYLQKENIIDESGMPKERFSAEFPKEGPSILRIQQVVRGDSAAYFCASSPLGEGYTFGSGTRLTVV.

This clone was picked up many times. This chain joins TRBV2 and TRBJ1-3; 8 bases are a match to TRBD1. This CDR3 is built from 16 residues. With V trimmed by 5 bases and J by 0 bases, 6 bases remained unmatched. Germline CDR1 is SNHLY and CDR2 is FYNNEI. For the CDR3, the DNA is TGTGCCAGCAGTTGGGGACAGGCAAGCTCTGGAAACACCATATATTTT. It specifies CASSWGQASSGNTIYF.

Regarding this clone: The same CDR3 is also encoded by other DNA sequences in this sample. CDR3 protein: CASSRGQDLSYEQYF. For the CDR3, the DNA is TGTGCCAGCAGCAGAGGACAGGACCTCTCCTACGAGCAGTACTTC. The rearrangement uses TRBV11-1 and TRBJ2-7; TRBD1 aligns across 7 bases. Germline assignment: CDR1 SGHAT and CDR2 FQDESV (reference sequence). The CDR3 spans 15 residues. V lost 5 bases and J lost 0; bases outside the gene matches: 7. The whole variable domain, filled in from reference TRBV11-1 and TRBJ2-7, reads EAEVAQSPRYKITEKSQAVAFWCDPISGHATLYWYRQILGQGPELLVQFQDESVVDDSQLPKDRFSAERLKGVDSTLKIQPAELGDSAMYLCASSRGQDLSYEQYFGPGTRLTVT.

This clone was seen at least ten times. The DNA for the CDR3 is TGTGCCAGCAGTGGGAGGAATGAGCAGTTCTTC. Amino acid sequence: CASSGRNEQFF. The J gene is TRBJ2-1, the V gene TRBV6-2 or TRBV6-3, with a tentative D call TRBD2 (6 bases). This CDR3 comprises 11 residues. The V gene lost 5 bases and the J gene lost 7 bases, with 6 bases spanning the gap. Per germline, CDR1 MNHEY and CDR2 SVGEGT.